This T cell receptor beta chain was obtained from a study of cytomegalovirus exposure and HLA in healthy donors. 13 Jbeta primers and 60 Vbeta primers were used for the PCR. As handled by the study authors: In a later analysis, some 80 million unique TCR beta chains included roughly 11 million shared by two or more donors. Sequencing was performed with immunoSEQ multiplex PCR; in TCRdb, only in-frame clones are kept and a portion is missing. V and J calls and clone size come straight from that table; D and trimming were deduced from the DNA. The top ten clones hold under 8% of a sample with some 150,000 clones, approximately 82% of them seen once. V was pared by 2 bases and J by 5 bases, with 5 bases of the junction left unmatched. This CDR3 contains 15 residues. Germline-derived CDR1 and CDR2 are SGDLS and YYNGEE. Regarding the study as a whole: Later analysis reportedly placed an Asian-associated ancestry cluster below the roughly 700-donor mean in N-insertions. For most subjects, TCR beta sequences were reported to predict HLA-A and HLA-B alleles with accuracy. Reports showed the classifier diagnosing cytomegalovirus status with high specificity and sensitivity.

About this clone: Its antigen is unknown.

Material: PBMCs. The receptor comes from a woman in her 50s in good health and CMV-seropositive. The chain is built from TRBV9 and TRBJ2-3; 10 bases agree with TRBD2. The CDR3 bases are TGTGCCAGCAGCGTTAGCGGGGGGTTAAGAGATACGCAGTATTTT. Its translation: CASSVSGGLRDTQYF. The whole variable domain, remainder taken from reference TRBV9 and TRBJ2-3, is DSGVTQTPKHLITATGQRVTLRCSPRSGDLSVYWYQQSLDQGLQFLIQYYNGEERAKGNILERFSAQQFPDLHSELNLSSLELGDSALYFCASSVSGGLRDTQYFGPGTRLTVL.